This T cell receptor (beta chain) was profiled in a study of blood T cell repertoires in COVID-19. Study in general: Material from acute and convalescent COVID-19 was sourced from the United States, Italy and Spain. PBMCs, B-cell-depleted T cells, or T cells were the source of the cDNA or gDNA that made up the material.

CDR3 length equals 14 residues. Germline lookup yields CDR1 MDHEN and CDR2 SYDVKM. Unmatched junction bases numbered 3, after V lost 5 bases and J lost 6 bases. As processed by the authors: For nucleated cells, counts were estimated from reference gene primer amplification. The method was immunoSEQ multiplex PCR; TCRdb's version includes in-frame clones alone and lacks a portion of them. The D gene and trimming were derived from the DNA, and the V and J assignments and clone size from that table. The sample gives about 150,000 clones, approximately 80% of which show up once; 9.5% to 13% is in the top ten. Enrolment of Seattle patients took place during active infection, and they were followed longitudinally.

The specimen was peripheral blood. The V call is TRBV28, the J call TRBJ2-1; TRBD2 matches at 11 bases. This receptor was obtained from a woman aged 60-75 years with COVID-19, enrolled during active disease. CDR3 nucleotides: TGTGCCAGCAGTCCGGGACTAGCGGTCAATGAGCAGTTCTTC. The encoded protein is CASSPGLAVNEQFF. Full variable domain (outside the CDR3, taken from reference TRBV28 and TRBJ2-1): DVKVTQSSRYLVKRTGEKVFLECVQDMDHENMFWYRQDPGLGLRLIYFSYDVKMKEKGDIPEGYSVSREKKERFSLILESASTNQTSMYLCASSPGLAVNEQFFGPGTRLTVL.